Below are 10 T cell receptor beta chains sequenced from a single sample in a study of T cells after yellow fever vaccination. Via MiXCR, TCRdb re-called the 5' RACE reads, giving one row per CDR3 protein. The table includes some 340,000 distinct CDR3 sequences, roughly 4.3% detected once. The sample in question was PBMCs, obtained 5 days after the yellow fever booster vaccination. The source of these receptors is a man aged 18 to 35 who received the YFV17D yellow fever vaccine.

On this clonotype: This may be a read error, as it is one base from a much larger clone. The rearrangement links TRBV20-1 to TRBJ2-3, with D tentatively TRBD1 (5 bases). The J call may be mistaken, given a closer DNA end match to TRBJ1-5. The CDR3 has 13 residues. Germline-derived CDR1 and CDR2 are DFQATT and SNEGSKA (reference sequence). For the CDR3, the DNA is TGCAGTGCTAGAGATCGTAGGGTTGGGACGCAGCATTTT. It is translated as CSARDRRVGTQHF.

The CDR3 sequence: CSATGLGHYGYTF. The CDR3 region has the DNA TGCAGTGCTACCGGGTTAGGACACTATGGCTACACCTTC. The J gene is TRBJ1-2, the V gene TRBV20-1; D gene ambiguous. Germline loops: CDR1 DFQATT, CDR2 SNEGSKA (reference sequence). The CDR3 sequence is 13 residues long. V shed 4 bases and J shed 3 bases, with 12 bases lying between them.

There are many counts of this clonotype. This chain connects TRBV4-3 to TRBJ2-2, with D perhaps assigned TRBD1 or TRBD2 (6 bases each). Trimming took 4 bases from V and 3 from J, leaving 18 bases between them. There are 17 residues in the CDR3. Germline V gives CDR1 LGHNA, CDR2 YSLEER. In DNA, the CDR3 is TGCGCCAGCAGCCTCTCGGAGGGGGGCCTCGACACCGGGGAGCTGTTTTTT. It encodes CASSLSEGGLDTGELFF.

There are a few counts of this clonotype. The genes are TRBV10-2 and TRBJ2-7, with a tentative D call TRBD2 (6 bases). Trimming took 9 bases from V and 0 from J, leaving 12 bases between them. The length of the CDR3 is 13 residues. Germline assignment: CDR1 WSHSY and CDR2 SAAADI. CDR3 region: CASSLAVSYEQYV. For the CDR3, the DNA is TGCGCCAGTTCCTTAGCGGTCTCCTACGAGCAGTACGTC.

This clonotype has at least ten counts. The chain has TRBV7-6 and TRBJ2-5; D possibly corresponds to TRBD1 (6 bases). The CDR3 is 14 residues long. Trimming cost V 4 bases and J 2 bases, with 11 bases left between them. Germline CDR1 is SGHVS and CDR2 is FNYEAQ. CDR3 protein: CASSSYREQETQYF. The CDR3 region has the DNA TGTGCCAGCAGCTCATACAGGGAACAAGAGACCCAGTACTTC. Full variable domain (missing parts from reference TRBV7-6 and TRBJ2-5): GAGVSQSPRYKVTKRGQDVALRCDPISGHVSLYWYRQALGQGPEFLTYFNYEAQQDKSGLPNDRFSAERPEGSISTLTIQRTEQRDSAMYRCASSSYREQETQYFGPGTRLLVL.

This clonotype was recorded at least ten times. Here the CDR3 reads CSASKQGDQPQHF. In DNA form, the CDR3 reads TGCAGTGCTAGCAAACAGGGAGATCAGCCCCAGCATTTT. The rearrangement uses TRBV20-1 and TRBJ1-5, with D possibly matching TRBD1 (6 bases). V lost 3 bases and J 5 bases, leaving 11 bases between the germline ends. CDR3 length equals 13 residues. CDR1 and CDR2 from the germline V gene are DFQATT and SNEGSKA (reference sequence).

The chain couples TRBV7-2 to TRBJ2-2; 8 bases match TRBD1. The CDR3 is 15 amino acids. Trimming took 5 bases from V and 7 from J; bases not matched to a gene: 9. CDR1 and CDR2 from the germline V gene are SGHTA and FQGNSA. CDR3 DNA: TGTGCCAGCAGCGTCCGGACAGGGACAGTCGGGGAGCTGTTTTTT. Its translation is CASSVRTGTVGELFF.

This clonotype was counted only a few times. The chain combines TRBV18 with TRBJ2-7; TRBD1 matches 7 bases. This CDR3 contains 12 residues. Germline assignment: CDR1 KGHSH and CDR2 LQKENI. J gave up 6 bases and V 5 bases, and 4 bases lay outside the gene matches. CDR3 in DNA: TGTGCCAGCTCAGAGACAGGGCCCGAGCAGTACGTC. It specifies CASSETGPEQYV.

The chain has TRBV7-3 and TRBJ1-1; a possible D gene is TRBD1 (6 bases). The V end lost 4 bases, the J end lost 6 bases, and 15 bases lay between the germline ends. The CDR3 has 14 amino acids. The germline gives CDR1 SGHTA, CDR2 FQGTGA. CDR3 bases: TGTGCCAGCAGCTCCAACAGGGAAATCGCTGAAGCTTTCTTT. Protein sequence: CASSSNREIAEAFF.

Many counts were recorded for this clonotype. The chain employs TRBV15 and TRBJ2-5; no firm D call. V was pared by 0 bases and J by 5 bases, with 10 bases between. Per the germline V gene, CDR1 is LNHNV and CDR2 is YYDKDF (reference sequence). This CDR3 comprises 14 residues. The CDR3: CATSRDMGSETQYF. CDR3 bases: TGTGCCACCAGCAGAGATATGGGGTCGGAGACCCAGTACTTC.